A single sample is the source of the 5 T cell receptor beta chains below, sequenced in a study of T cells in Graves' hyperthyroidism and ophthalmopathy. What was amplified from RNA transcripts were TCR beta CDR3 regions. First-round RT-PCR targeting the TCR CDR3 was performed with the HTBI primer set. A single record per CDR3 protein comes from TCRdb applying MiXCR to the multiplex PCR reads. The sample lists approximately 260,000 distinct CDR3 sequences, 13% to 15% occurring once. The specimen sequenced was blood. The receptors stem from a woman aged 50 to 60 with Graves' hyperthyroidism that later progressed to Graves' ophthalmopathy.

As for this clonotype: A single base separates this from a much larger clone, so it may be a read error. The gene calls are TRBV12-3 or TRBV12-4 and TRBJ1-1, with a possible D match to TRBD1 (5 bases). CDR3 length: 14 amino acids. In DNA form, the CDR3 reads TGTGTCAGCAGTTTCGTCCCAGGGATCACTGAAGCTTTCTTT. This encodes CVSSFVPGITEAFF.

This clonotype was recorded at least ten times. The gene calls are TRBV11-3 and TRBJ2-1; 13 bases fit TRBD2. V gave up 5 bases and J gave up 3 bases; unmatched junction bases: 13. Germline V gene data show CDR1 as SGHNT and CDR2 as YENEEA. The CDR3 runs to 19 residues. The CDR3 protein is CASSQYGTSGKPGYNEQFF. The CDR3 bases are TGTGCCAGCAGCCAATACGGGACTAGCGGGAAACCGGGCTACAATGAGCAGTTCTTC.

The table lists this clonotype with a few counts. The gene calls are TRBV4-1 and TRBJ1-5; the D gene is possibly TRBD1 (6 bases). Germline-derived CDR1 and CDR2 are MGHRA and YSYEKL. The length of the CDR3 is 16 residues. Trimming removed 3 bases from V and 1 base from J, with 13 bases in between. The CDR3 is CASSQTGPRSNQPQHF. The CDR3 nucleotides read TGCGCCAGCAGCCAGACAGGCCCCCGGAGCAATCAGCCCCAGCATTTT.

V gene TRBV29-1 combines with J gene TRBJ1-1; 8 bases align to TRBD1. Germline V gene sequence: CDR1 SQVTM, CDR2 ANQGSEA. The CDR3 length is 14 residues. The V segment lost 6 bases and the J segment 1 base; nucleotides outside the gene matches: 7. The CDR3 DNA reads TGCAGCGTGAGGCTTGGGACAGGGAACACTGAAGCTTTCTTT. Residues: CSVRLGTGNTEAFF.

The V call is TRBV9, the J call TRBJ2-2; TRBD1 matches 8 bases. The CDR3 runs to 14 residues. Germline CDR1 SGDLS, CDR2 YYNGEE. With V trimmed by 4 bases and J by 6 bases, 5 bases remained unmatched. CDR3 region: CASSSRTGSGELFF. CDR3 DNA sequence: TGTGCCAGCAGCTCACGGACAGGGTCCGGGGAGCTGTTTTTT.